The next 14 T cell receptor beta chains were all read from a single sample in a study of early T cells in non-severe SARS-CoV-2 infection. TCRdb reprocessed the 5' RACE reads with MiXCR, giving one entry per CDR3 protein. Here the sample spans 15,000 to 25,000 distinct CDR3 sequences, roughly 4.6% being singletons. The sample taken for sequencing was whole blood. The receptors here all came from an adult who was a healthcare worker with PCR-confirmed SARS-CoV-2 infection or an uninfected control (not recorded which).

This clonotype was observed at least ten times. The chain links TRBV20-1 to TRBJ2-3; TRBD1 matches at 9 bases. The CDR3 covers 15 residues. The J segment lost 4 bases and the V segment lost 0 bases, leaving 5 bases of the junction unmatched. Germline V gene lookup returns CDR1 DFQATT and CDR2 SNEGSKA (reference sequence). The chain's CDR3 is CSARDGDRVPDTQYF. CDR3 sequence (DNA): TGCAGTGCTAGAGATGGGGACAGGGTCCCAGATACGCAGTATTTT.

This clonotype occurred many times. The chain combines TRBV28 with TRBJ2-5, with a tentative D call TRBD1 (5 bases). Trimming shortened V by 0 bases and J by 1 base, and 6 bases separated the two germline ends. CDR3 length equals 14 residues. Per germline, CDR1 MDHEN and CDR2 SYDVKM. The CDR3 here is CASSLWQGQETQYF. The CDR3 nucleotides are TGTGCCAGCAGTTTATGGCAGGGCCAAGAGACCCAGTACTTC.

In this sample, this clonotype turned up many times. The genes are TRBV20-1 and TRBJ2-7, with 7 positions matching TRBD2. Germline V gene lookup returns CDR1 DFQATT and CDR2 SNEGSKA (reference sequence). The CDR3 is 16 amino acids. Germline trimming cut 3 bases from V and 3 bases from J; bases unmatched to any gene: 14. The CDR3 loop is CSASVNRDYAYYEQYF. CDR3 bases: TGCAGTGCTAGCGTTAACCGGGACTATGCCTACTACGAGCAGTACTTC.

This clonotype was seen repeatedly, ten times or more. The chain carries TRBV11-3 and TRBJ2-1; no clear D gene. Trimming pared 4 bases from V and 7 bases from J, leaving 8 bases between. This CDR3 comprises 12 residues. Germline V CDR1 and CDR2: SGHNT, YENEEA. In DNA, the CDR3 is TGTGCCAGCAGCTCAGAGTTTAATGAGCAGTTCTTC. Translating gives CASSSEFNEQFF. The full variable domain, its missing parts supplied by reference TRBV11-3 and TRBJ2-1, is EAGVVQSPRYKIIEKKQPVAFWCNPISGHNTLYWYLQNLGQGPELLIRYENEEAVDDSQLPKDRFSAERLKGVDSTLKIQPAELGDSAVYLCASSSEFNEQFFGPGTRLTVL.

This clonotype was seen ten or more times. The V call is TRBV4-2, the J call TRBJ1-5, with a weak D call TRBD1 (5 bases). Trimming shortened V by 5 bases and J by 2 bases, and 13 bases separated the two germline ends. From germline, CDR1 is LGHNA and CDR2 YNFKEQ. This CDR3 region has 15 residues. The CDR3 region has the DNA TGTGCCAGCAGCGAAGTGGGGGGAGGCAATCAGCCCCAGCATTTT. Protein product: CASSEVGGGNQPQHF.

This clonotype was counted at least ten times. This sequence joins TRBV5-1 and TRBJ1-1; a possible D gene is TRBD1 (5 bases). The germline V gene encodes CDR1 SGHRS and CDR2 YFSETQ. V shed 2 bases and J shed 3 bases, with 11 bases lying between them. The CDR3 totals 14 residues. The CDR3 bases are TGCGCCAGCAGCTTAGGACGGGGGGACACTGAAGCTTTCTTT. Translating gives CASSLGRGDTEAFF.

This clonotype was seen ten or more times. The genes are TRBV20-1 and TRBJ2-7; 11 nucleotides align to TRBD1. The CDR3 sequence is 14 residues long. The junction had 5 bases not matched to a gene; V was cut back by 5 bases and J by 2 bases. The germline CDR1 and CDR2 sequences are DFQATT and SNEGSKA (reference sequence). The CDR3 protein is CSAAGQGVTYEQYF. The CDR3 region has the DNA TGCAGTGCTGCGGGACAGGGGGTAACCTACGAGCAGTACTTC.

This clonotype was picked up many times. The chain joins TRBV7-9 to TRBJ1-6; 8 bases are shared with TRBD1. Losses at the gene ends were 0 bases for V and 7 bases for J; bases not matched to a gene: 8. Germline V gene data show CDR1 as SEHNR and CDR2 as FQNEAQ (reference sequence). The CDR3 has 17 amino acids. CDR3 in DNA: TGTGCCAGCAGCTTAGCCCTATTGACAGGGGTGAATTCACCCCTCCACTTT. It encodes CASSLALLTGVNSPLHF.

The table lists this clonotype with many counts. This chain joins TRBV18 and TRBJ1-1; TRBD1 is a possible D gene (5 bases). V lost 4 bases and J lost 3, with 12 bases in between. CDR3 length: 14 residues. Germline V gives CDR1 KGHSH, CDR2 LQKENI. The CDR3 DNA follows: TGTGCCAGCTCACTAACACAGGAGGACACTGAAGCTTTCTTT. Protein: CASSLTQEDTEAFF.

This clonotype was counted ten times or more. V and J are TRBV27 and TRBJ1-5; D might be TRBD1 (6 bases). Trimming pared 4 bases from V and 3 bases from J, leaving 13 bases between. There are 15 residues in the CDR3. CDR1 and CDR2 (germline): MNHEY, SMNVEV (reference sequence). CDR3 loop: CASSSATGYNQPQHF. The CDR3 coding sequence is TGTGCCAGCAGTTCTGCGACAGGCTACAATCAGCCCCAGCATTTT.

This clonotype has a count of ten or more. The rearrangement links TRBV11-3 to TRBJ2-3; 11 nucleotides match TRBD1. Germline V gene sequence: CDR1 SGHNT, CDR2 YENEEA. CDR3 size: 15 residues. V dropped 5 bases and J dropped 3; count of bases not matched to a gene: 4. The CDR3 nucleotides read TGTGCCAGCAGCCCAGGACAGGGGGCAACAGATACGCAGTATTTT. Its protein product is CASSPGQGATDTQYF.

At least ten counts were recorded for this clonotype. CDR3 in amino acids: CASSSRTGAYTDTQYF. Written as DNA, the CDR3 is TGTGCCAGCAGCAGTCGGACAGGGGCCTACACAGATACGCAGTATTTT. The J gene is TRBJ2-3, the V gene TRBV7-2; TRBD1 aligns across 9 bases. The CDR3 loop spans 16 amino acids. The V gene end was trimmed by 5 bases and the J gene end by 2 bases; junction bases not matched to a gene: 8. CDR1 and CDR2 from the germline V gene are SGHTA and FQGNSA.

This clonotype has ten or more counts. The chain combines TRBV6-1 with TRBJ1-5; possibly TRBD1 for D (6 bases). The V gene's germline CDR1 is MNHNS and CDR2 SASEGT. Trimming took off 6 bases at V and 0 bases at J, with 12 bases between the two ends. This CDR3 spans 15 amino acids. The CDR3: CASRVQGSSNQPQHF. DNA for the CDR3: TGTGCCAGCAGAGTACAGGGTAGTAGCAATCAGCCCCAGCATTTT.

This clonotype was seen a few times. This chain joins TRBV20-1 and TRBJ2-5, with D unclear. The germline V gene has CDR1 DFQATT and CDR2 SNEGSKA (reference sequence). The V end lost 6 bases, the J end lost 6 bases, and 17 bases lay between the germline ends. The CDR3 runs 13 residues. The CDR3 reads CSAMTDRVKTQYF. The CDR3 nucleotides read TGCAGTGCCATGACTGATAGGGTAAAGACCCAGTACTTC.